This T cell receptor (beta chain) originates from a study of shared clonotypes between healthy human individuals. Whole-study results and caveats: Enrolling few donors narrowed the genetic and exposure-history diversity that was represented.

Comment on this clone: Its antigen is undetermined.

Germline values: CDR1 KGHSH, CDR2 LQKENI. The CDR3 is 17 amino acids. Losses at the gene ends were 5 bases for V and 0 bases for J; bases not matched to a gene: 9. The repertoire was sequenced with immunoSEQ multiplex PCR; TCRdb's copy has only in-frame clones and lacks some. In the table there are fewer than 1.8 million clones, around 98.5% of which are singletons. Donation came from healthy HIV-negative adults that had no recent acute infections or vaccinations. This receptor was identified in a man under 40 in good health. The V call is TRBV18, the J call TRBJ1-3, with 8 bases matching TRBD1. The sequencing input was naive CD4+ T cells sorted from blood. Regarding subset: CD45RA+ positively selected. In nucleotides, the CDR3 is TGTGCCAGCTCATATGTGACAGGGGCACTCTCTGGAAACACCATATATTTT. Translation gives CASSYVTGALSGNTIYF.